The rows below give T cell receptor beta chains drawn from one sample of a study of blood T cell repertoires in COVID-19. Sequencing used immunoSEQ multiplex PCR; TCRdb keeps in-frame clones, though not all of them. The sample records around 120,000 clones, over 75% being singletons. The specimen sequenced was peripheral blood. The origin of the receptors is a man between 50 and 59 years old with acute or convalescent COVID-19. Each CDR3 is given with its conserved first and last residue. A D gene is named only where the DNA matches it firmly. Clone size is shown for a subset of rows, as once, few, many or a class of expanded clone.

abundance	v_gene	d_gene	j_gene	CDR3aa	CDR3nt
NA	TRBV4-2	TRBD2	TRBJ2-3	CASSPLAGEPDTQYF	TGTGCCAGCAGTCCTTTAGCGGGAGAGCCAGATACGCAGTATTTT
NA	TRBV7-7	NA	TRBJ1-1	CASPLSWAFF	TGTGCCAGCCCCCTTAGTTGGGCTTTCTTT
NA	TRBV10-2	NA	TRBJ1-1	CASSPTVTEAFF	TGCGCCAGCAGTCCGACAGTCACTGAAGCTTTCTTT
NA	TRBV7-9	TRBD2	TRBJ2-1	CASSPLLAGAQQFF	TGTGCCAGCAGCCCGCTACTAGCGGGAGCTCAGCAGTTCTTC
NA	TRBV5-5	TRBD1	TRBJ2-7	CASSLEVQGGGYEQYF	TGTGCCAGCAGCTTGGAAGTACAGGGGGGAGGCTACGAGCAGTACTTC
NA	TRBV19	NA	TRBJ1-2	CASSSQGHYGYTF	TGTGCCAGTAGTTCACAGGGTCACTATGGCTACACCTTC
NA	TRBV21-1	NA	TRBJ1-3	CASRDPGQSSGNTIYF	TGTGCCAGCAGAGATCCGGGACAGAGCTCTGGAAACACCATATATTTT
NA	TRBV5-5	NA	TRBJ1-2	CASSLVVGAGYSYGYTF	TGTGCCAGCAGCTTGGTGGTAGGGGCAGGCTACTCCTATGGCTACACCTTC
NA	TRBV14	NA	TRBJ1-2	CASSQLDRGAGYTF	TGTGCCAGCAGCCAACTTGACCGGGGAGCTGGCTACACCTTC
NA	TRBV27	TRBD2	TRBJ2-7	CASSFAGGSYEQYF	TGTGCCAGCAGTTTCGCGGGAGGGAGTTACGAGCAGTACTTC
NA	TRBV12-3/TRBV12-4	NA	TRBJ2-7	CASTQWGGDEQYF	TGTGCCAGCACCCAATGGGGAGGAGACGAGCAGTACTTC
NA	TRBV6-2/TRBV6-3	TRBD2	TRBJ2-1	CASSYDSGSHNEQFF	TGTGCCAGCAGTTACGACAGCGGGAGCCACAATGAGCAGTTCTTC
NA	TRBV29-1	TRBD2	TRBJ2-1	CSVTGLAGVYNEQFF	TGCAGCGTTACAGGTCTAGCGGGAGTCTACAATGAGCAGTTCTTC
NA	TRBV10-3	NA	TRBJ2-7	CAISGPGVAIAYEQYF	TGTGCCATCAGTGGGCCGGGAGTGGCGATAGCCTACGAGCAGTACTTC
NA	TRBV19	NA	TRBJ1-2	CASSIMSTAYGYTF	TGTGCCAGTAGTATAATGAGTACAGCTTATGGCTACACCTTC
NA	TRBV19	NA	TRBJ2-5	CASSRTGQETQYF	TGTGCCAGTAGTAGGACGGGGCAAGAGACCCAGTACTTC
NA	TRBV6-2/TRBV6-3	NA	TRBJ2-3	CASSRDSFTDTQYF	TGTGCCAGCAGTAGGGACTCATTCACAGATACGCAGTATTTT
NA	TRBV2	NA	TRBJ2-7	CASSESWTYEQYF	TGTGCCAGCAGTGAAAGCTGGACATACGAGCAGTACTTC
once	TRBV6-5	NA	TRBJ1-3	CASTKDSSGNTIYF	TGTGCCAGCACAAAAGACAGCTCTGGAAACACCATATATTTT
few	TRBV2	NA	TRBJ2-2	CASNLDIANTGELFF	TGTGCCAGCAATTTGGACATCGCGAACACCGGGGAGCTGTTTTTT
NA	TRBV6-1	NA	TRBJ2-2	CASSESRVNTGELFF	TGTGCCAGCAGTGAGTCCAGGGTAAACACCGGGGAGCTGTTTTTT
NA	TRBV10-3	NA	TRBJ2-7	CAISDTGSGYEQYF	TGTGCCATCAGTGATACAGGGAGCGGCTACGAGCAGTACTTC
NA	TRBV30	TRBD1	TRBJ1-5	CAWSPPGQAFQPQHF	TGTGCCTGGAGTCCCCCGGGACAGGCTTTTCAGCCCCAGCATTTT
NA	TRBV6-5	NA	TRBJ1-2	CASSYPGGVNYGYTF	TGTGCCAGCAGTTACCCGGGGGGGGTAAACTATGGCTACACCTTC
NA	TRBV30	NA	TRBJ1-2	CAWIEYRGYTF	TGTGCCTGGATCGAATACCGGGGCTACACCTTC
NA	TRBV10-3	NA	TRBJ1-1	CAIRRQLNTEAFF	TGTGCCATCAGACGACAGTTGAACACTGAAGCTTTCTTT
NA	TRBV13	NA	TRBJ2-7	CASSHRDTRSYEQYF	TGTGCCAGCAGTCACCGGGACACCAGATCCTACGAGCAGTACTTC
NA	TRBV19	NA	TRBJ1-5	CASSRPGMGSNQPQHF	TGTGCCAGTAGTAGACCCGGGATGGGGAGCAATCAGCCCCAGCATTTT
NA	TRBV5-1	TRBD1	TRBJ2-1	CASSSVPGQGDEQFF	TGCGCCAGCAGCTCAGTCCCGGGACAGGGTGATGAGCAGTTCTTC
NA	TRBV7-9	TRBD1	TRBJ1-1	CASSLATGVEAFF	TGTGCCAGCAGCTTAGCCACAGGGGTCGAAGCTTTCTTT
NA	TRBV24-1	TRBD2	TRBJ2-3	CATSTGLAGGAGFTQYF	TGTGCCACCAGTACGGGACTAGCGGGAGGGGCTGGCTTTACGCAGTATTTT
NA	TRBV19	NA	TRBJ1-2	CASSIPTGNYGYTF	TGTGCCAGTAGTATCCCGACAGGCAACTATGGCTACACCTTC
NA	TRBV11-3	NA	TRBJ2-7	CASSSLDGEQYF	TGTGCCAGCAGCTCCCTAGATGGCGAGCAGTACTTC
once	TRBV7-9	TRBD1	TRBJ2-6	CASSPTPGTDDSGANVLTF	TGTGCCAGCAGCCCGACCCCCGGGACAGACGACTCTGGGGCCAACGTCCTGACTTTC
NA	TRBV5-1	NA	TRBJ1-1	CASSWDTNTEAFF	TGCGCCAGCAGCTGGGACACGAACACTGAAGCTTTCTTT
NA	TRBV4-1	TRBD1	TRBJ2-3	CASSQEAGTGRTDTQYF	TGCGCCAGCAGCCAAGAGGCCGGGACAGGGCGCACAGATACGCAGTATTTT
NA	TRBV6-6	TRBD1	TRBJ1-6	CASSYRDRVNSPLHF	TGTGCCAGCAGTTACCGGGACAGGGTAAATTCACCCCTCCACTTT
NA	TRBV30	TRBD2	TRBJ2-1	CAWNRPGLAGANEQFF	TGTGCCTGGAATAGACCGGGACTAGCGGGAGCCAATGAGCAGTTCTTC
NA	TRBV28	NA	TRBJ2-1	CASTRQGGSNEQFF	TGTGCCAGCACTCGACAGGGAGGCAGCAATGAGCAGTTCTTC
NA	TRBV18	TRBD1	TRBJ1-4	CASSPPLRGPNEKLFF	TGTGCCAGCTCACCACCGCTCAGGGGGCCTAATGAAAAACTGTTTTTT
NA	TRBV2	NA	TRBJ1-5	CASSTGDGNQPQHF	TGTGCCAGCAGTACCGGGGATGGCAATCAGCCCCAGCATTTT
NA	TRBV13	NA	TRBJ1-2	CASSLSVQGGTF	TGTGCCAGCAGCTTAAGCGTGCAGGGAGGCACCTTC
once	TRBV11-2	NA	TRBJ1-2	CASAAWGGGYGYTF	TGTGCCAGCGCCGCGTGGGGAGGGGGGTATGGCTACACCTTC
NA	TRBV30	TRBD2	TRBJ2-2	CAWTGLAGSATGELFF	TGTGCCTGGACGGGACTAGCGGGGTCGGCTACCGGGGAGCTGTTTTTT
once	TRBV19	NA	TRBJ1-5	CASSIGGRRNQPQHF	TGTGCCAGTAGTATAGGCGGGCGTCGCAATCAGCCCCAGCATTTT
NA	TRBV4-3	TRBD2	TRBJ2-1	CASSQTAGALTGEQFF	TGCGCCAGCAGCCAAACAGCGGGAGCGCTTACGGGGGAGCAGTTCTTC
NA	TRBV19	NA	TRBJ1-1	CASSIGIGEAFF	TGTGCCAGTAGTATAGGAATCGGTGAAGCTTTCTTT